This T cell receptor (beta chain) was identified in a study of shared clonotypes between healthy human individuals. Study-wide results and caveats: Sorted-subset sequencing was shown by rarefaction to be incomplete despite large depth. Donors were few, which limited the genetic and exposure-history diversity represented. Memory subsets had estimated richness that was generally smaller than that of naive subsets.

The authors ran the assay at deep level. TCRdb's copy holds only in-frame clones and misses some; the assay was immunoSEQ multiplex PCR. The data contain about 610,000 clones, approximately 97% of them seen just once; the ten biggest clones take up about 0.06%. V was pared by 0 bases and J by 7 bases, with 4 bases of the junction left unmatched. This CDR3 contains 14 residues. Germline CDR1 SGHRS, CDR2 YFSETQ. About this clone: Its antigen is undetermined.

The sequenced material came from naive CD4+ T cells sorted from blood. The subset is: CD45RA+ positively selected. J is TRBJ1-1 and V is TRBV5-1, with 9 bases identical to TRBD1. The receptor comes from a woman in her twenties or thirties in good health. CDR3 loop: CASSLADRGSEAFF. CDR3 coding DNA: TGCGCCAGCAGCTTGGCCGACAGGGGGAGTGAAGCTTTCTTT.